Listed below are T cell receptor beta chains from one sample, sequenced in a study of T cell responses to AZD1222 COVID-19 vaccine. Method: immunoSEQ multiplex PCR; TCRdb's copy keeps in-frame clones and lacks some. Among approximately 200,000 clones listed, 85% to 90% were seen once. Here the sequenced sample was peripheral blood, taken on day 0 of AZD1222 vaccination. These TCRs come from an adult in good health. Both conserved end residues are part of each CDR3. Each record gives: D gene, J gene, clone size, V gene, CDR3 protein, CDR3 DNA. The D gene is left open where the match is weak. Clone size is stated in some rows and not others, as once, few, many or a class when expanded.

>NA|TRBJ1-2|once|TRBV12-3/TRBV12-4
CASSSFRGAGYTF
TGTGCCAGCAGTTCTTTCCGCGGGGCCGGCTACACCTTC
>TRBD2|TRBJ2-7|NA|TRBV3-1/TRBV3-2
CASLKRGGDEQYF
TGTGCCAGCCTCAAGCGGGGGGGTGACGAGCAGTACTTC
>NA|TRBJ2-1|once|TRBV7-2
CASSSRPPKAGEQFF
TGTGCCAGCAGCTCAAGACCCCCAAAAGCTGGAGAGCAGTTCTTC
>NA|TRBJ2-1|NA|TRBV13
CASSLSEWGLTYNEQFF
TGTGCCAGCAGCTTATCGGAGTGGGGATTAACGTACAATGAGCAGTTCTTC
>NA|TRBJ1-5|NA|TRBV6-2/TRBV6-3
CASSRPGSNQPQHF
TGTGCCAGCAGCCGCCCGGGGAGCAATCAGCCCCAGCATTTT
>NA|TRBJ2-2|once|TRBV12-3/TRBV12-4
CASSLKGDGELFF
TGTGCCAGCAGTTTGAAGGGAGACGGGGAGCTGTTTTTT
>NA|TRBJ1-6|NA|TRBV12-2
CASRLGVTNSPLHF
TGTGCAAGTCGCTTAGGGGTCACTAATTCACCCCTCCACTTT
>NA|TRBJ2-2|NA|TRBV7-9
CASSARPRGTGELFF
TGTGCCAGCAGCGCTCGGCCCCGTGGTACCGGGGAGCTGTTTTTT
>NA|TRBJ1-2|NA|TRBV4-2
CASSQGNYGYTF
TGTGCCAGCAGCCAAGGGAACTATGGCTACACCTTC
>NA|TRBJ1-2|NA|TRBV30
CAWTGPRTGSRGYTF
TGTGCCTGGACAGGCCCTAGAACGGGGAGCCGTGGCTACACCTTC
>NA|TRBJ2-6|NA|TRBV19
CASSIVRGTSSGANVLTF
TGTGCCAGTAGTATAGTAAGGGGAACAAGCTCTGGGGCCAACGTCCTGACTTTC
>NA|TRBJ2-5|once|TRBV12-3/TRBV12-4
CASSPSGKETQYF
TGTGCCAGCAGTCCTTCGGGAAAAGAGACCCAGTACTTC
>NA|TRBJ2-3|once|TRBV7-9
CASIPGRGLADTQYF
TGTGCCAGCATCCCGGGGAGGGGGTTGGCAGATACGCAGTATTTT
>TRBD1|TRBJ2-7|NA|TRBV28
CASSLYGGGTGGNEQYF
TGTGCCAGCAGTTTATACGGCGGTGGGACAGGGGGCAACGAGCAGTACTTC
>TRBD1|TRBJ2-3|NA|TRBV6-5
CASSQDREADTQYF
TGTGCCAGCAGTCAGGACAGGGAGGCAGATACGCAGTATTTT
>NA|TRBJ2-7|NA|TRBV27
CASSLGTYEQYF
TGTGCCAGCAGTCTCGGGACCTACGAGCAGTACTTC
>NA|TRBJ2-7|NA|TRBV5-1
CASSLGPGAIYEQYF
TGCGCCAGCAGCTTGGGGCCAGGGGCCATCTACGAGCAGTACTTC
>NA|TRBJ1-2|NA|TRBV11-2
CASSEGVNPANYGYTF
TGTGCCAGCAGCGAGGGTGTTAATCCGGCCAACTATGGCTACACCTTC
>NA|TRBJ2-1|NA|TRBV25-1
CASSVFRGEQFF
TGTGCCAGCAGTGTATTCCGGGGTGAGCAGTTCTTC
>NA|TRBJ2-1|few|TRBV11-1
CASSLTAWRGNEQFF
TGTGCCAGCAGCTTAACCGCCTGGCGGGGAAATGAGCAGTTCTTC
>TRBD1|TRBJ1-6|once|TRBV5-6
CASSTGTAWNSPLHF
TGTGCCAGCAGCACGGGGACAGCTTGGAATTCACCCCTCCACTTT
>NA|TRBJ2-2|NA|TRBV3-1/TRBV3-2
CASSQDGTRRTTGELFF
TGTGCCAGCAGCCAAGACGGTACTAGGAGGACCACCGGGGAGCTGTTTTTT
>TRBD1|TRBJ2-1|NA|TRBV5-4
CASSLEGTGSNEQFF
TGTGCCAGCAGCTTAGAAGGGACAGGGAGTAATGAGCAGTTCTTC
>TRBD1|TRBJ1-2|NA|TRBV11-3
CAHNRRDRGYGYTF
TGTGCCCACAACCGCCGGGACAGGGGGTATGGCTACACCTTC
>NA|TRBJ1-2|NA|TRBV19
CASRATDQDGYTF
TGTGCCAGTAGAGCCACTGACCAAGATGGCTACACCTTC
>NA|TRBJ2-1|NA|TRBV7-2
CASSLVPALVEQFF
TGTGCCAGCAGCTTAGTTCCAGCGCTTGTTGAGCAGTTCTTC
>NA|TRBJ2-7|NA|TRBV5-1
CASSSTGRDEQYF
TGCGCCAGCAGCTCGACAGGGAGGGACGAGCAGTACTTC
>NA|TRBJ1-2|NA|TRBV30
CAWSGGTPLGYGYTF
TGTGCCTGGAGTGGCGGGACCCCCTTGGGGTATGGCTACACCTTC
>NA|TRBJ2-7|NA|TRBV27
CASSLAGQQYEQYF
TGTGCCAGCAGTTTAGCTGGACAGCAATACGAGCAGTACTTC
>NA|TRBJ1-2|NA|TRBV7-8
CASSLIVGTLEGYTF
TGTGCCAGCAGCTTAATCGTGGGAACATTGGAAGGCTACACCTTC
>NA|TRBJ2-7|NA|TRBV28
CASSRLYEQYF
TGTGCCAGCAGCCGTCTCTACGAGCAGTACTTC
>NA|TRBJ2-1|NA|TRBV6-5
CASSLLRGEQFF
TGTGCCAGCAGCCTGTTGAGGGGTGAGCAGTTCTTC
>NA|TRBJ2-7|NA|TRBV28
CASTDTYEQYF
TGTGCCAGCACGGATACGTACGAGCAGTACTTC
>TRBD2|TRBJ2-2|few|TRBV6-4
CASSVAGGTGELFF
TGTGCCAGCAGTGTAGCGGGGGGCACCGGGGAGCTGTTTTTT
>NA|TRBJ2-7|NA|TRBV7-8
CASSTPGGVLTYEQYF
TGTGCCAGCAGCACCCCCGGCGGGGTGCTTACCTACGAGCAGTACTTC
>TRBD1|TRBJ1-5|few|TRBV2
CASSSTGEGQPQHF
TGTGCCAGCAGTAGTACAGGGGAGGGTCAGCCCCAGCATTTT
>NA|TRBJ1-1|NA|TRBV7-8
CASSLWACQVGTEAFF
TGTGCCAGCAGCTTATGGGCTTGTCAGGTGGGCACTGAAGCTTTCTTT
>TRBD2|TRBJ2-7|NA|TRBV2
CASRSGTSGVTHEQYF
TGTGCCAGCAGGTCCGGGACTAGCGGGGTGACCCACGAGCAGTACTTC
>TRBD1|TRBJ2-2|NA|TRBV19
CASSPGGAGTGELFF
TGTGCCAGTAGCCCAGGGGGCGCGGGCACCGGGGAGCTGTTTTTT
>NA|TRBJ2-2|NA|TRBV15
CATSRAAGVGTGELFF
TGTGCCACCAGCAGAGCTGCAGGGGTCGGCACCGGGGAGCTGTTTTTT
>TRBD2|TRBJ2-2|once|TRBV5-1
CASSPSGRANTGELFF
TGCGCCAGCAGCCCTAGCGGGCGGGCGAACACCGGGGAGCTGTTTTTT
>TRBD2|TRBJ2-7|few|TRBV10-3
CAISKTSGGTYEQYF
TGTGCCATCAGCAAAACTAGCGGGGGTACCTACGAGCAGTACTTC
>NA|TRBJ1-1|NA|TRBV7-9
CASSRTGTNTEAFF
TGTGCCAGCAGCAGAACAGGGACGAACACTGAAGCTTTCTTT
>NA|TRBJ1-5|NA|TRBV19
CASSMGQNNQPQHF
TGTGCCAGTAGTATGGGGCAGAACAATCAGCCCCAGCATTTT
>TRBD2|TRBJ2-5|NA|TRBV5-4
CASRRRLRGMTQETQYF
TGTGCCAGCCGCCGGAGGCTGCGGGGGATGACCCAAGAGACCCAGTACTTC
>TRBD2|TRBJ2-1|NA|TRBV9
CASSVVPTSGGNNEQFF
TGTGCCAGCAGCGTAGTCCCGACTAGCGGGGGGAACAATGAGCAGTTCTTC
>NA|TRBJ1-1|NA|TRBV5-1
CACKQGEGTEAFF
TGCGCCTGCAAACAGGGAGAAGGAACTGAAGCTTTCTTT
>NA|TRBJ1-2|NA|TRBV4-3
CASSQDDNYGYTF
TGCGCCAGCAGCCAAGATGACAACTATGGCTACACCTTC
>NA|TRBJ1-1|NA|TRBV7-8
CASSFGVDTEAFF
TGTGCCAGCAGCTTCGGGGTCGACACTGAAGCTTTCTTT
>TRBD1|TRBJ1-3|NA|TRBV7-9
CASRSTGARNTIYF
TGTGCCAGCAGGTCTACAGGGGCTAGAAACACCATATATTTT
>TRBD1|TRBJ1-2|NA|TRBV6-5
CASSPGQAYGYTF
TGTGCCAGCAGTCCCGGACAGGCCTATGGCTACACCTTC
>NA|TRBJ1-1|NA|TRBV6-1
CASSELVETEAFF
TGTGCCAGCAGTGAATTGGTGGAGACCGAAGCTTTCTTT
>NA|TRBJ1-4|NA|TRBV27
CASRAGGVRGEKLFF
TGTGCCAGCAGGGCCGGGGGGGTAAGAGGTGAAAAACTGTTTTTT
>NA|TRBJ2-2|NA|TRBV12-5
CASGRGDTGELFF
TGTGCTAGTGGTCGCGGGGACACCGGGGAGCTGTTTTTT
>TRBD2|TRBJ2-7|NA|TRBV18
CASTSPTGGEQYF
TGTGCCAGCACATCACCAACGGGGGGAGAGCAGTACTTC